The 21 T cell receptor beta chains presented below share a single source sample, sequenced in a study of T cell responses to AZD1222 COVID-19 vaccine. TCRdb's copy holds only in-frame clones and misses some; the assay was immunoSEQ multiplex PCR. The table lists 130,000 or so clones, around 94% of them singletons. The sample here was peripheral blood, taken on day 0 of AZD1222 vaccination. These receptors were obtained from an adult in good health.

The gene calls are TRBV7-9 and TRBJ1-2; tentatively, D is TRBD1 (5 bases). Trimming pared 2 bases from V and 4 bases from J, leaving 11 bases between. This CDR3 contains 14 residues. The germline V gene has CDR1 SEHNR and CDR2 FQNEAQ (reference sequence). The CDR3 reads CASSLSLGLYGYTF. The CDR3 DNA reads as TGTGCCAGCAGCTTAAGTCTGGGGCTCTATGGCTACACCTTC.

This sequence joins TRBV3-1 (or the pseudogene TRBV3-2) and TRBJ1-1; D not resolved. Germline V gene lookup returns CDR1 LGHDT and CDR2 YNNKEL (reference sequence). There are 13 residues in the CDR3. The V end lost 2 bases, the J end lost 0 bases, and 4 bases lay between the germline ends. Here the CDR3 reads CASSQNMNTEAFF. The DNA of the CDR3 is TGTGCCAGCAGCCAAAACATGAACACTGAAGCTTTCTTT.

V gene TRBV6-5 combines with J gene TRBJ2-7; 9 positions match TRBD1. The CDR3 has 16 residues. CDR1 and CDR2 from the germline V gene are MNHEY and SVGAGI. The J segment lost 1 base and the V segment lost 3 bases, leaving 7 bases of the junction unmatched. The CDR3 nucleotides read TGTGCCAGCAGTTATTCGTCGGGACAGGGTTCCTACGAGCAGTACTTC. It encodes CASSYSSGQGSYEQYF.

This clone was detected only a few times. The V and J genes are TRBV2 and TRBJ2-2, with a possible D match to TRBD2 (6 bases). Trimming removed 7 bases from V and 4 bases from J, with 16 bases in between. Germline CDR1 SNHLY, CDR2 FYNNEI. The CDR3 runs to 15 residues. This CDR3 is CASMLPVGGTGELFF. The CDR3 nucleotides are TGTGCCAGCATGCTTCCGGTCGGGGGCACCGGGGAGCTGTTTTTT.

The rearrangement joins TRBV18 to TRBJ2-5; tentatively, D is TRBD1 or TRBD2 (5 bases each). Germline V gene data show CDR1 as KGHSH and CDR2 as LQKENI. V was trimmed by 0 bases and J by 4 bases, leaving 15 bases between them. This CDR3 is built from 16 residues. CDR3 DNA: TGTGCCAGCTCACCACCGAACGGGGCGCCGGGAGAGACCCAGTACTTC. Encoded protein: CASSPPNGAPGETQYF.

The chain employs TRBV7-6 and TRBJ1-2; 9 positions agree with TRBD1. Germline-derived CDR1 and CDR2 are SGHVS and FNYEAQ. The V segment lost 4 bases and the J segment 0 bases; nucleotides outside the gene matches: 3. The CDR3 has 15 amino acids. The CDR3 DNA reads TGTGCCAGCAGCTCGGGACAGGGAGCTAACTATGGCTACACCTTC. Translation gives CASSSGQGANYGYTF.

The chain is built from TRBV5-6 and TRBJ1-4; 9 bases fit TRBD1. The CDR3 is 16 residues long. V was pared by 4 bases and J by 5 bases, with 9 bases of the junction left unmatched. CDR1 is SGHDT, CDR2 YYEEEE, per germline. The CDR3 nucleotides are TGTGCCAGCAGCGTACAGGGGGCGACCAAGAATGAAAAACTGTTTTTT. Translating gives CASSVQGATKNEKLFF.

The chain combines TRBV5-1 with TRBJ2-1, with no clear D. Trimming stripped 0 bases from V and 2 bases from J, with 6 bases between. Germline CDR1 reads SGHRS; CDR2 reads YFSETQ. The CDR3 runs to 14 residues. The CDR3, as DNA: TGCGCCAGCAGCTTGGGGCAGGCCTACAATGAGCAGTTCTTC. Translated: CASSLGQAYNEQFF.

This clone was seen once. The V and J genes are TRBV28 and TRBJ2-1; possibly TRBD2 for D (6 bases). CDR1 and CDR2 (germline): MDHEN, SYDVKM. This CDR3 spans 15 amino acids. V was cut by 0 bases and J by 10 bases, with 16 bases left in between. The CDR3 loop is CASSLWSGPSSEQFF. Written as DNA, the CDR3 is TGTGCCAGCAGTTTATGGAGCGGGCCCTCTTCGGAGCAGTTCTTC.

The genes are TRBV28 and TRBJ1-1; D is undetermined. The CDR3 consists of 12 residues. V lost 10 bases and J 2 bases, leaving 11 bases between the germline ends. CDR1 is MDHEN, CDR2 SYDVKM, per germline. The CDR3 here is CATRRANTEAFF. In nucleotides, the CDR3 is TGTGCCACCCGGAGGGCAAACACTGAAGCTTTCTTT.

This CDR3 is CASSEYRNTEAFF. CDR3 bases: TGTGCCAGCAGTGAATACAGGAACACTGAAGCTTTCTTT. The V and J genes are TRBV2 and TRBJ1-1; no firm D call. Trimming took 2 bases from V and 1 from J, leaving 5 bases between them. This CDR3 region has 13 residues. The V gene's germline CDR1 is SNHLY and CDR2 FYNNEI.

This chain connects TRBV13 to TRBJ2-3, with 7 bases matching TRBD2. The CDR3 consists of 13 residues. V was clipped by 7 bases and J by 2 bases; unmatched bases: 3. The germline V gene has CDR1 PRHDT and CDR2 FYEKMQ (reference sequence). CDR3 loop: CASTRDYTDTQYF. Here the CDR3 DNA reads TGTGCCAGCACCCGGGACTACACAGATACGCAGTATTTT.

The rearrangement uses TRBV5-1 and TRBJ2-3; the match to TRBD1 covers 7 bases. With 4 bases clipped from V and 3 bases from J, the junction kept 14 bases outside the gene matches. The germline gives CDR1 SGHRS, CDR2 YFSETQ. The CDR3 spans 17 residues. The CDR3 is CASSAISPGQWTDTQYF. The CDR3 DNA reads as TGCGCCAGCAGCGCCATTTCCCCGGGACAGTGGACAGATACGCAGTATTTT.

V gene TRBV30 combines with J gene TRBJ2-7; 8 nucleotides agree with TRBD1. V lost 3 bases to trimming and J lost 4 bases; unmatched junction nucleotides: 2. Looked up from germline, CDR1 is GTSNPN and CDR2 is SVGIG (reference sequence). This CDR3 is 12 amino acids long. CDR3 amino acids: CAWSRGLYEQYF. The CDR3 coding sequence is TGTGCCTGGAGCAGGGGGCTTTACGAGCAGTACTTC.

The V call is TRBV21-1, the J call TRBJ1-2. TRBV21-1 is assigned pseudogene status. CDR3 length: 14 residues. The CDR3 loop is CASLLDSARYGYTF. As DNA, the CDR3 is TGTGCCAGCCTACTAGACAGCGCTCGCTATGGCTACACCTTC.

The chain employs TRBV6-5 and TRBJ1-3; the D gene is possibly TRBD1 (6 bases). The ends were cut back, 7 bases at V and 10 bases at J, with 20 bases in the middle. This CDR3 contains 14 residues. Germline V lookup: CDR1 MNHEY, CDR2 SVGAGI. CDR3 DNA: TGTGCCAGCAAAAAACAGGGTAGCACGGTGACCATATATTTT. Residues: CASKKQGSTVTIYF.

In this sample, this clone turned up once. The rearrangement links TRBV2 to TRBJ2-1, with 11 bases aligning to TRBD1. Germline values: CDR1 SNHLY, CDR2 FYNNEI. Trimming cost V 4 bases and J 6 bases; bases outside gene matches: 5. CDR3 size: 15 residues. The CDR3 region has the DNA TGTGCCAGCAGTGTAACGGGACAGGGGGTCAATGAGCAGTTCTTC. This sequence encodes CASSVTGQGVNEQFF.

The J gene is TRBJ2-7, the V gene TRBV28; no definite D call. Trimming removed 4 bases at V and 2 bases at J, with 12 bases between. Per germline, CDR1 MDHEN and CDR2 SYDVKM. There are 14 residues in the CDR3. This CDR3 is CASSSTSRTYEQYF. The CDR3 nucleotides are TGTGCCAGCAGTTCCACATCTCGAACCTACGAGCAGTACTTC. Together with reference TRBV28 and TRBJ2-7, the CDR3 gives the full variable domain: DVKVTQSSRYLVKRTGEKVFLECVQDMDHENMFWYRQDPGLGLRLIYFSYDVKMKEKGDIPEGYSVSREKKERFSLILESASTNQTSMYLCASSSTSRTYEQYFGPGTRLTVT.

The J gene is TRBJ2-5, the V gene TRBV7-2, with 7 bases fitting TRBD1. Losses at the gene ends were 5 bases for V and 1 base for J; bases not matched to a gene: 4. The CDR3 length is 14 residues. The germline CDR1 and CDR2 sequences are SGHTA and FQGNSA. CDR3 amino acids: CASSPGQVQETQYF. The CDR3, as DNA: TGTGCCAGCAGCCCCGGACAGGTCCAAGAGACCCAGTACTTC.

V gene TRBV6-6 combines with J gene TRBJ1-6, with D possibly TRBD1 on 6 matching bases. Germline CDR1 is MNHNY and CDR2 is SVGAGI (reference sequence). This CDR3 has 16 residues. Trimming left V 4 bases short and J 4 bases short, with 14 bases between. The DNA of the CDR3 is TGTGCCAGCAGTTCCGGGGACATCAGTTATAATTCACCCCTCCACTTT. Translation gives CASSSGDISYNSPLHF.

The genes are TRBV11-3 and TRBJ2-7; D may be TRBD1 or TRBD2 (9 bases each). The germline gives CDR1 SGHNT, CDR2 YENEEA. The V end was cut by 10 bases, the J end by 2 bases, with 24 bases between. The CDR3 extends over 16 amino acids. CDR3 protein: CATPGQGLALTYEQYF. The CDR3, as DNA: TGTGCCACCCCGGGACAGGGACTAGCTCTGACCTACGAGCAGTACTTC.